This T cell receptor (beta chain) originates from a study of regulatory T cells in long-lasting Graves disease. Overall study: Graves' patients, diagnosed recently, had received antithyroid drugs under 3 months.

Study-wide results and caveats: Between persistent patients, thousands of public clonotypes were shared, exceeding the roughly 1,000 shared between new patients. Patients whose Graves' disease persisted exhibited lower TCR diversity than those newly diagnosed.

Researchers made TCR beta libraries by using iRepertoire HTBI primers and running Arm-PCR on CDR3 regions. TCRdb fed the multiplex PCR reads into MiXCR, producing one record per CDR3 protein. The table lists over 300,000 distinct CDR3 sequences, 15% to 18% of them singletons. This clonotype occurred many times. Its antigen remains unknown. Time point described: newly diagnosed GD, antithyroid drugs for less than 3 months. TCR sequences were obtained from RNA taken from PBMCs. Each patient gave around 8.1 milliliters of EDTA-anticoagulated peripheral blood. From germline, CDR1 is KGHDR and CDR2 SFDVKD. CDR3 length: 17 amino acids. Deletions cut 1 base from V and 2 bases from J, with 14 bases between.

The clonotype originates from a female donor with Graves disease. The V and J genes are TRBV24-1 and TRBJ2-1; no definite D call. Sequencing used peripheral blood mononuclear cells (PBMCs), obtained at new diagnosis, from a patient treated with antithyroid drugs. The CDR3 protein is CATSDFISEKPYNEQFF. As DNA, the CDR3 is TGTGCCACCAGTGATTTTATTTCGGAAAAGCCCTACAATGAGCAGTTCTTC.